The present TCR beta chain was sequenced within a study of blood T cell repertoires in COVID-19. Study context: The United States, Italy and Spain supplied acute and convalescent COVID-19 samples. PBMCs, B-cell-depleted T cells, or T cells provided the cDNA or gDNA that made up the material.

The germline V gene encodes CDR1 GTSNPN and CDR2 SVGIG (reference sequence). Germline trimming cut 3 bases from V and 11 bases from J; bases unmatched to any gene: 9. This CDR3 contains 14 residues. As processed by the authors: Reference gene primer amplification gave estimated nucleated cell counts. This table comes from immunoSEQ multiplex PCR, and its TCRdb copy is limited to in-frame clones, with some not included. That table supplies the V and J calls and clone size; D and trimming were determined from the DNA. The sample includes 110,000 or so clones, roughly 80% seen only once; the top ten take roughly 6%.

The sequenced material came from peripheral blood. V and J are TRBV30 and TRBJ1-4, with 10 positions matching TRBD1. This receptor was obtained from a man in his 70s with acute or convalescent COVID-19. CDR3 DNA: TGTGCCTGGAGACCGGACAGGGGGGTGGTGAAACTGTTTTTT. This gives the protein CAWRPDRGVVKLFF.